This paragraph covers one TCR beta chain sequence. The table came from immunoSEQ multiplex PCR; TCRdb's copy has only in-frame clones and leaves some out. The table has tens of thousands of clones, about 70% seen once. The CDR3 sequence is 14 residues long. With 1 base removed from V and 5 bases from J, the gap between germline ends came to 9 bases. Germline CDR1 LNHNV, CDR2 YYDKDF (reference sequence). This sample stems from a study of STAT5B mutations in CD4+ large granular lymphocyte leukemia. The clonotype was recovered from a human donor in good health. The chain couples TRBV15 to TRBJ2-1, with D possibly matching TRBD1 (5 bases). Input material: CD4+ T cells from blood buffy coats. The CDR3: CATSRGQGHNEQFF. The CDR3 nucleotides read TGTGCCACCAGCAGAGGGCAGGGCCACAATGAGCAGTTCTTC.